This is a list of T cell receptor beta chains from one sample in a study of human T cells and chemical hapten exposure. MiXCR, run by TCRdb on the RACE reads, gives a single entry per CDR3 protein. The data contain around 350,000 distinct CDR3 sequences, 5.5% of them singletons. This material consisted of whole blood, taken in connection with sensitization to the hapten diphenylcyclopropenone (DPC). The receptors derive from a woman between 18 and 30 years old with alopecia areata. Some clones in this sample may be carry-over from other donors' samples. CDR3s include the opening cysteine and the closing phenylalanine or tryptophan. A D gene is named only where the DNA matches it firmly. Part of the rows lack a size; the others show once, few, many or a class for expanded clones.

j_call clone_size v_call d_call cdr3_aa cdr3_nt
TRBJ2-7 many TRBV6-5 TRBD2 CASIPLAGAAYEQYF TGTGCCAGCATCCCACTAGCGGGGGCGGCCTACGAGCAGTACTTC
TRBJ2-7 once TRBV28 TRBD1 CASSGGRCRGPRNEQYF TGTGCCAGCAGTGGGGGACGGTGCAGGGGGCCTCGGAACGAGCAGTACTTC
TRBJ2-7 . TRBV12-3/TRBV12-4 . CASSLGQPGEQYF TGTGCCAGCAGTTTAGGGCAACCTGGGGAGCAGTACTTC
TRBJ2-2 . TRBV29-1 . CSVEVRGGTGELFF TGCAGCGTTGAGGTTAGGGGCGGCACCGGGGAGCTGTTTTTT
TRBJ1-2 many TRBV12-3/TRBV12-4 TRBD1 CASSLTPPGTDPYGYTF TGTGCCAGCAGTTTAACCCCCCCAGGGACAGATCCCTATGGCTACACCTTC
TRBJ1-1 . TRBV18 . CASSPPSTPEAFF TGTGCCAGCTCACCACCGTCGACTCCTGAAGCTTTCTTT
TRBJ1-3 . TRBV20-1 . CSARLTVSGNTIYF TGCAGTGCCCGATTGACAGTCTCTGGAAACACCATATATTTT
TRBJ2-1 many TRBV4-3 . CASSQELDPSYNEQFF TGCGCCAGCAGCCAGGAACTAGATCCCTCCTACAATGAGCAGTTCTTC
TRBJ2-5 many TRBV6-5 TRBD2 CASSRLAETQYF TGTGCCAGCAGTCGACTAGCGGAGACCCAGTACTTC
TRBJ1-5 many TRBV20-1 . CSARVPGEGGNQPQHF TGCAGTGCTAGAGTCCCCGGGGAGGGAGGGAATCAGCCCCAGCATTTT
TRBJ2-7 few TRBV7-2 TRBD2 CASSLARLAEGHYEQYF TGTGCCAGCAGCTTAGCCCGACTAGCGGAGGGGCACTACGAGCAGTACTTC
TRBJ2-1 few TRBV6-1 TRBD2 CASSSPLAGGDYNEQFF TGTGCCAGCAGCTCTCCCTTAGCGGGGGGCGACTACAATGAGCAGTTCTTC
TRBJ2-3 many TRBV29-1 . CSVERRGDTQYF TGCAGCGTCGAACGTCGCGGAGATACGCAGTATTTT
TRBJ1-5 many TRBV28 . CASSLWAGTFNQPQHF TGTGCCAGCAGTTTATGGGCAGGGACTTTTAATCAGCCCCAGCATTTT
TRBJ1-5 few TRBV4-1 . CASSPYSYSNQPQHF TGCGCCAGCAGCCCGTATTCTTATAGCAATCAGCCCCAGCATTTT
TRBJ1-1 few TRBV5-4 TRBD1 CASSLSLDTGGRLMTEAFF TGTGCCAGCAGCTTATCCCTAGACACAGGGGGTCGGTTGATGACTGAAGCTTTCTTT
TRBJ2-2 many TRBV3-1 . CASSPLIEPSNTGELFF TGTGCCAGCAGCCCCCTCATTGAGCCTTCGAACACCGGGGAGCTGTTTTTT
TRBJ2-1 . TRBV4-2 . CASSQFFLAGASNEQFF TGTGCCAGCAGCCAATTTTTCCTCGCGGGGGCCTCCAATGAGCAGTTCTTC
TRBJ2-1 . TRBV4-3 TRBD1 CASSRQGPYPYNEQFF TGCGCCAGCAGCCGACAGGGTCCCTATCCTTACAATGAGCAGTTCTTC
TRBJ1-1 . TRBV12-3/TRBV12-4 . CASSPLRGPPEAFF TGTGCCAGCAGTCCACTCAGGGGACCCCCTGAAGCTTTCTTT
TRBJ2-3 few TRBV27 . CARTSCGGTTDTQYF TGTGCCAGGACCTCCTGTGGGGGTACCACAGATACGCAGTATTTT
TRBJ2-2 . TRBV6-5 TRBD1 CASSESPGQANTGELFF TGTGCCAGCAGTGAGTCGCCGGGACAGGCAAACACCGGGGAGCTGTTTTTT
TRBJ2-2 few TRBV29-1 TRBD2 CSVSGTGTTNTGELFF TGCAGCGTTTCCGGGACGGGGACTACGAACACCGGGGAGCTGTTTTTT
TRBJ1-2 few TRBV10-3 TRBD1 CAISGGQGRPYGYTF TGTGCCATCAGTGGGGGACAGGGGAGACCCTATGGCTACACCTTC
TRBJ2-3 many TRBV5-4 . CASSLNGRSSADTQYF TGTGCCAGCAGCTTGAACGGAAGGTCTAGTGCAGATACGCAGTATTTT
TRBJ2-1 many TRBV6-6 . CASSYLNTGRWDEQFF TGTGCCAGCAGTTACCTGAACACAGGGAGATGGGATGAGCAGTTCTTC
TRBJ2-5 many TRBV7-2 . CASSPNMGSQETQYF TGTGCCAGCAGCCCGAATATGGGTTCGCAAGAGACCCAGTACTTC
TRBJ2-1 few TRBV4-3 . CASSPQSEADEQFF TGCGCCAGCAGCCCGCAAAGCGAAGCCGATGAGCAGTTCTTC
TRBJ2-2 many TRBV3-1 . CASSQYSEAGELFF TGTGCCAGCAGCCAATATTCAGAGGCCGGGGAGCTGTTTTTT
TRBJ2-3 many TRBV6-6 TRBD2 CASSPSGGGTDTQYF TGTGCCAGCAGTCCGAGCGGGGGCGGTACAGATACGCAGTATTTT
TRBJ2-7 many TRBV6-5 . CASSFPRVGGRAEQYF TGTGCCAGCAGTTTCCCGAGAGTCGGGGGGCGCGCGGAGCAGTACTTC
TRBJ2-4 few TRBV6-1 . CASSEARVGRAKNIQYF TGTGCCAGCAGTGAAGCTCGCGTCGGGCGGGCCAAAAACATTCAGTACTTC
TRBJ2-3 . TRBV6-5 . CASIPGLDTDTQYF TGTGCCAGCATTCCGGGACTCGACACAGATACGCAGTATTTT
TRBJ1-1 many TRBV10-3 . CASRGPEAFF TGTGCCAGCCGGGGACCTGAAGCTTTCTTT
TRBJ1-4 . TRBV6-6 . CASSYRGSEKLFF TGTGCCAGCAGTTACAGGGGATCTGAAAAACTGTTTTTT
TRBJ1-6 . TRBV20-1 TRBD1 CSAPTDRGLNSPHHF TGCAGTGCTCCTACGGACAGGGGGCTGAATTCACCCCACCACTTT
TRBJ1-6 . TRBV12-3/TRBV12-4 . CASSYPGGNSPLHF TGTGCCAGCAGTTACCCGGGAGGAAATTCACCCCTCCACTTT
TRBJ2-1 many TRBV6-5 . CASTGAGYNEQFF TGTGCCAGCACGGGGGCCGGTTACAATGAGCAGTTCTTC
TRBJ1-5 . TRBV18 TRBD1 CASSQPGQGNQPQHF TGTGCCAGCTCACAACCGGGACAGGGCAATCAGCCCCAGCATTTT
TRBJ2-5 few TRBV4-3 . CASSQDRGAETQYF TGCGCCAGCAGCCAAGATAGGGGGGCAGAGACCCAGTACTTC
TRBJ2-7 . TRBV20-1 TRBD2 CSARDRLAGGIRGQYF TGCAGTGCTAGAGATCGCCTAGCGGGGGGAATACGTGGGCAGTACTTC
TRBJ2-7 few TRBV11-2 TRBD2 CASSLKRGGGEQYF TGTGCCAGCAGCTTAAAGCGGGGGGGCGGAGAGCAGTACTTC
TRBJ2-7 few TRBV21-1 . CASSKRSSGGSYEQYF TGTGCCAGCAGCAAAAGGAGTAGCGGGGGATCCTACGAGCAGTACTTC
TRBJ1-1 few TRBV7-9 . CASSFSEEAFF TGTGCCAGCAGCTTTTCAGAAGAAGCTTTCTTT
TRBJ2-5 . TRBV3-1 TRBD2 CASRHRTSGGLETQYF TGTGCCAGCAGGCATCGGACTAGCGGGGGGCTGGAGACCCAGTACTTC
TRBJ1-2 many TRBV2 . CASSEAPGAIYGYTF TGTGCCAGCAGTGAAGCCCCGGGGGCGATCTATGGCTACACCTTC
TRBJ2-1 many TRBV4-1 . CASSQDGPHGANEQFF TGCGCCAGCAGCCAAGACGGCCCACACGGGGCCAATGAGCAGTTCTTC
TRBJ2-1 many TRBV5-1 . CASSFLQGPNEQFF TGCGCCAGCAGCTTCTTGCAGGGACCCAATGAGCAGTTCTTC
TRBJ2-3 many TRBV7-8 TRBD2 CASSWPPGLAGDPSTDTQYF TGTGCCAGCAGCTGGCCCCCGGGACTAGCGGGGGACCCTAGCACAGATACGCAGTATTTT
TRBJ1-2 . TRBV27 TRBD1 CASSLTPQGINYGYTF TGTGCCAGCAGTTTGACCCCACAGGGGATTAATTATGGCTACACCTTC
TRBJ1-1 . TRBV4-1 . CASSQGTGLFNTEAFF TGCGCCAGCAGCCAAGGGACGGGGCTATTCAACACTGAAGCTTTCTTT
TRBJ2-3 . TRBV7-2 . CASSLDFSTDTQYF TGTGCCAGCAGCTTAGACTTTAGCACAGATACGCAGTATTTT
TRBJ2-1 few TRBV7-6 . CASSLGWRNEQFF TGTGCCAGCAGCTTAGGATGGCGGAATGAGCAGTTCTTC
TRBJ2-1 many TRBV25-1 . CASSVTIGEQFF TGTGCCAGCAGTGTCACGATAGGCGAGCAGTTCTTC
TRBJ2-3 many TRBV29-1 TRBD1 CSEGQGMDTQYF TGCAGCGAGGGACAGGGGATGGATACGCAGTATTTT
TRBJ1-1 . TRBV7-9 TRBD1 CASSRGTGVTKNTEAFF TGTGCCAGCAGCCGGGGGACAGGGGTCACAAAGAACACTGAAGCTTTCTTT
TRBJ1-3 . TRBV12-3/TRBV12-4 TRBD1 CASRVGQGFPYGNTIYF TGTGCCAGCAGGGTCGGACAGGGCTTTCCGTATGGAAACACCATATATTTT
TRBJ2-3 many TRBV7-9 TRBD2 CASSPPRIAGNTDTQYF TGTGCCAGCAGCCCCCCCCGGATAGCGGGGAACACAGATACGCAGTATTTT
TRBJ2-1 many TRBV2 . CASSLGIDNEQFF TGTGCCAGCAGTCTAGGGATCGATAATGAGCAGTTCTTC
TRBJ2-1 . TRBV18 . CASSPLRQGGYEQFF TGTGCCAGCTCACCACTGAGACAGGGAGGATATGAGCAGTTCTTC